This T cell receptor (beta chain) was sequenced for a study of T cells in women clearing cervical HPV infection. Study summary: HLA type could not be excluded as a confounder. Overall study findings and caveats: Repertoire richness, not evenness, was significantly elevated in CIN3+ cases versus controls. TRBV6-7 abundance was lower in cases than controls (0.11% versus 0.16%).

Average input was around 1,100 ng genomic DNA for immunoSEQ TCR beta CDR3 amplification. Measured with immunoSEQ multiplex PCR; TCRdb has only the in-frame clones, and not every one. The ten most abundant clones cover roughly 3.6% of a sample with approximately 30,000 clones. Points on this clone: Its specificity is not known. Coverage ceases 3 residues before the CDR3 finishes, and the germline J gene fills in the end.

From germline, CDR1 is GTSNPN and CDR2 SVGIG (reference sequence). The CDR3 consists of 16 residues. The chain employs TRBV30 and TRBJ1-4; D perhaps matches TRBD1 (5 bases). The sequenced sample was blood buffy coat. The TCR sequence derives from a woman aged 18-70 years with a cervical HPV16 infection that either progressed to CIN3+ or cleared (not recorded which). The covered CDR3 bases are TGTGCCTGGAGTGTGTCCCCGGGACTGCCCCACATTCCA. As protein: CAWSVSPGLPHIP. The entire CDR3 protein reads CAWSVSPGLPHIPLFF. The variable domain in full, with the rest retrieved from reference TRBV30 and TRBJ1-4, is SQTIHQWPATLVQPVGSPLSLECTVEGTSNPNLYWYRQAAGRGLQLLFYSVGIGQISSEVPQNLSASRPQDRQFILSSKKLLLSDSGFYLCAWSVSPGLPHIPLFFGSGTQLSVL.